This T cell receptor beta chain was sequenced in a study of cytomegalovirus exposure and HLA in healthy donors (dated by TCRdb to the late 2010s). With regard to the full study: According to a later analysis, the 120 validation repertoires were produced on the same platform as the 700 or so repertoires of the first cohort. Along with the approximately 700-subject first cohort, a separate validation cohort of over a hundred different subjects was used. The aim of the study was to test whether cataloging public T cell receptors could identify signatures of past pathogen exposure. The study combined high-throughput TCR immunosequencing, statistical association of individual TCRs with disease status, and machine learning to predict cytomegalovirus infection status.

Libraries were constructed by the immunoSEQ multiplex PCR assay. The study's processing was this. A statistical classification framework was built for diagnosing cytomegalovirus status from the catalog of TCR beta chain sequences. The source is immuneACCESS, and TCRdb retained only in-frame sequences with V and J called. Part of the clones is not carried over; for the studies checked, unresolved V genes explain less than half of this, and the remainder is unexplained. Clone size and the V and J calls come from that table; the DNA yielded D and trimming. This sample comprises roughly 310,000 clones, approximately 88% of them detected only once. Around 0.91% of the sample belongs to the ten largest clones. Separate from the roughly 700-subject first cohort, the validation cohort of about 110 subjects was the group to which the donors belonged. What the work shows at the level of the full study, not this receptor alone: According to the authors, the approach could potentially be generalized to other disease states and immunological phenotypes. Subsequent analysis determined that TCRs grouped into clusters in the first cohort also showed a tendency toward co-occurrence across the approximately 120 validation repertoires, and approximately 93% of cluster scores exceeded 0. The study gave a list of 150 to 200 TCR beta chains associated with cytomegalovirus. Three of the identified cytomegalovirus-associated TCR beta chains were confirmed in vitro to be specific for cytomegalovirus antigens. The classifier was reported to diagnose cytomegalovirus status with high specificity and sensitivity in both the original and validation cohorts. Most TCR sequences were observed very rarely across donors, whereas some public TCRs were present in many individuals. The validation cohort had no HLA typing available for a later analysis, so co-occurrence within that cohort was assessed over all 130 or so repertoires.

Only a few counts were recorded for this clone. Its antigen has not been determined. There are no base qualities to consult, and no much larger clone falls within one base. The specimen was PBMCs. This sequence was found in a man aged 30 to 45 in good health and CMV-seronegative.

The sequenced DNA: TGTGCCAGTAGTATAAGCCAGGGACAGCCCCAGCATTTT. The encoded protein is CASSISQGQPQHF. The sequence joins TRBV19 to TRBJ1-5; a tentative D match to TRBD1 spans 5 bases. The germline V gene (reference sequence) gives CDR1 as LNHDA and CDR2 as SQIVND. The CDR3 measures 13 amino acids from cysteine to phenylalanine. The sequence is cut down to CDR3 DNA, 39 bases in frame from base 1. V and J are truncated by 2 bases and 7 bases respectively, leaving an intervening sequence of 9 bases.